This T cell receptor beta chain derives from a study of blood T cells in healthy people across ages. To note about this clonotype: The germline gene is not matched at one end of the junction; a read error may be the cause.

The CDR3 sequence is 13 residues long. The use of a sample-barcoded 5' primer and a J-beta primer mix characterized a second PCR of about 7 to 12 cycles. Each of the samples gave a minimum of 2.5 million paired-end reads that contained CDR3. TCRdb re-called the 5' RACE reads with MiXCR, one entry per CDR3 protein. The sample consists of approximately 940,000 distinct CDR3 sequences, around 46% of them appearing once. The clonotype originates from a man aged 25 to 45 in good health. This sequence joins TRBV12-3 or TRBV12-4 and TRBJ2-3; no firm D call. Specimen: blood. The CDR3 spells CASNILGTDTQYF. CDR3 sequence (DNA): TGTGCCAGCAACATACTTGGCACAGATACGCAATATTTT.